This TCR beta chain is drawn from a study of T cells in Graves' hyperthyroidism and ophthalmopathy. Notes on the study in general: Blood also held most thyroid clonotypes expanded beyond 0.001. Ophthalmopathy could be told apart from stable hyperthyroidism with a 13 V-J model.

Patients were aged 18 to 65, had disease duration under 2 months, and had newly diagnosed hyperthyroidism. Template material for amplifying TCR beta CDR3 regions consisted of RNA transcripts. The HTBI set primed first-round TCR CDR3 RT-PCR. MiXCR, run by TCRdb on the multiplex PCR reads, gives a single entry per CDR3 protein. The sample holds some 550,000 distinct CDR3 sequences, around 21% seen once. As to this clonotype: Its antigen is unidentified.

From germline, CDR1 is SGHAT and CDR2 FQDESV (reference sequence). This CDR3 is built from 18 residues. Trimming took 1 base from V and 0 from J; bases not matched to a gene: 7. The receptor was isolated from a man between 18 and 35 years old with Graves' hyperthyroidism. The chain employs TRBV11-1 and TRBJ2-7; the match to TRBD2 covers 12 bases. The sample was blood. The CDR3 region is CASSLVPGLAGSSYEQYF. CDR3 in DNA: TGTGCCAGCAGCTTAGTCCCGGGACTAGCGGGTAGCTCCTACGAGCAGTACTTC.